Sequencing of this T cell receptor (beta chain) was carried out in a study of Ad26.COV2.S vaccination and SARS-CoV-2 variants. Across the whole study: The vaccine Ad26.COV2.S was put into the muscle once, or twice with 56 days between.

About this clone itself: The antigen remains undetermined.

The treatment is: roughly 19 received Ad26.COV2.S at low or high dose, single or two shots; roughly five received placebo; per-sample allocation not given. Sampling occurred on day 63 after the first vaccine or placebo injection. Study-wide points: Analytic work on TCR breadth and depth might have understated the full extent of total T cell responses.

The data were produced by immunoSEQ multiplex PCR, yet TCRdb's version contains in-frame clones alone and is incomplete. The table includes hundreds of thousands of clones, roughly 90% detected once. This TCR came from a person aged 18-65 years who received the Ad26.COV2.S COVID-19 vaccine or a placebo. The sequences come from peripheral blood, collected in a trial of Ad26.COV2.S vaccine versus placebo.

The DNA of the CDR3 is TGTGCCAGCACTACGCAGGGCTCTTTCGAGCAGTACTTC. Residues: CASTTQGSFEQYF. V and J are TRBV5-4 and TRBJ2-7; weak D call: TRBD1 (5 bases). The CDR3 length is 13 residues. The germline V and J ends were trimmed by 6 bases and 6 bases, with 16 bases remaining between them. Per germline, CDR1 SGHNT and CDR2 YYREEE (reference sequence). The full variable domain, completed using reference TRBV5-4 and TRBJ2-7, is ETGVTQSPTHLIKTRGQQVTLRCSSQSGHNTVSWYQQALGQGPQFIFQYYREEENGRGNFPPRFSGLQFPNYSSELNVNALELDDSALYLCASTTQGSFEQYFGPGTRLTVT.